These 19 T cell receptor beta chains came from one sample sequenced in a study of T cell responses to AZD1222 COVID-19 vaccine. TCRdb's table, derived via immunoSEQ multiplex PCR, lists solely in-frame clones and lacks some. This sample carries some 150,000 clones, under 95% of them seen once, and the ten largest clones take roughly 2.9%. Sequenced here: peripheral blood, sampled on day 0 of MenACWY control vaccination. These receptor sequences come from an adult in good health.

The genes are TRBV27 and TRBJ1-1; D gene uncertain. CDR1 is MNHEY and CDR2 is SMNVEV in the germline V gene (reference sequence). Trimming pared 3 bases from V and 0 bases from J, leaving 5 bases between. The CDR3 totals 13 residues. The CDR3: CASSLLLNTEAFF. The CDR3 nucleotides are TGTGCCAGCAGTTTGCTGCTGAACACTGAAGCTTTCTTT.

This chain links TRBV6-1 with TRBJ1-1; 11 bases line up with TRBD1. The trim removed 2 bases at V and 11 bases at J, leaving 4 bases unmatched. This CDR3 spans 13 amino acids. CDR1 is MNHNS, CDR2 SASEGT, per germline. The CDR3 bases are TGTGCCAGCAGTGAAAGGGACAGGGGGTATGCTTTCTTT. This translates into CASSERDRGYAFF.

The V gene is TRBV19, the J gene TRBJ2-7; 14 nucleotides line up with TRBD2. The V segment lost 9 bases and the J segment 2 bases; nucleotides outside the gene matches: 6. Germline V gene lookup returns CDR1 LNHDA and CDR2 SQIVND (reference sequence). The CDR3 has 15 amino acids. The chain's CDR3 is CASRTSGRPPYEQYF. The CDR3 DNA sequence: TGTGCCAGCCGGACTAGCGGGAGGCCCCCCTACGAGCAGTACTTC.

The chain joins TRBV28 to TRBJ1-1; D is possibly TRBD1 (5 bases). Trimming cost V 10 bases and J 3 bases, with 12 bases left between them. This CDR3 comprises 12 residues. The germline V gene encodes CDR1 MDHEN and CDR2 SYDVKM. The DNA of the CDR3 is TGTGCCACGTACTTGGGGGACACTGAAGCTTTCTTT. It specifies CATYLGDTEAFF.

This rearrangement joins TRBV27 to TRBJ1-1; D is undetermined. Germline V gene data show CDR1 as MNHEY and CDR2 as SMNVEV (reference sequence). This CDR3 spans 16 amino acids. V lost 7 bases and J 4 bases, leaving 22 bases between the germline ends. The CDR3 DNA follows: TGTGCCAGCACTCAGAAGGGCAGACGGATGATCACTGAAGCTTTCTTT. Protein sequence: CASTQKGRRMITEAFF.

The sample holds one count of this clone. The chain joins TRBV24-1 to TRBJ2-1; the match to TRBD2 covers 7 bases. This CDR3 comprises 14 residues. The V and J ends lost 10 bases and 0 bases, in that order; junction bases with no gene match: 5. Germline V lookup: CDR1 KGHDR, CDR2 SFDVKD. CDR3 residues: CATASGSSYNEQFF. CDR3 nucleotide sequence: TGTGCCACTGCTAGCGGTAGCTCCTACAATGAGCAGTTCTTC.

This chain uses TRBV5-1 with TRBJ2-7; possible D gene TRBD2, 6 bases. Trimming removed 4 bases from V and 6 bases from J, with 26 bases in between. Germline V gene sequence: CDR1 SGHRS, CDR2 YFSETQ. The CDR3 consists of 17 residues. The CDR3 reads CASSSGGTGLRPSEQYF. The CDR3 DNA is TGCGCCAGCAGCAGCGGAGGGACGGGACTCCGACCATCCGAGCAGTACTTC.

Comment on this clone: The sample holds other DNA sequences that translate to the same CDR3. This rearrangement joins TRBV19 to TRBJ1-1, with a tentative D call TRBD1 (6 bases). This CDR3 contains 14 residues. V was clipped by 3 bases and J by 3 bases, with 11 bases between them. Per the germline V gene, CDR1 is LNHDA and CDR2 is SQIVND (reference sequence). This chain's CDR3 is CASSIEGGYTEAFF. The DNA of the CDR3 is TGTGCCAGTAGTATTGAGGGGGGCTACACTGAAGCTTTCTTT.

This chain uses TRBV28 with TRBJ1-4, with D perhaps matching TRBD1 (6 bases). Trimming cost V 5 bases and J 5 bases, with 15 bases left between them. The V gene's germline CDR1 is MDHEN and CDR2 SYDVKM. CDR3 length: 15 residues. The chain's CDR3 is CASSRRTANNEKLFF. Written as DNA, the CDR3 is TGTGCCAGCAGTCGGCGGACAGCGAACAATGAAAAACTGTTTTTT.

The chain has TRBV28 and TRBJ1-2; perhaps TRBD1 as D (5 bases). The CDR3 totals 13 residues. Germline loops: CDR1 MDHEN, CDR2 SYDVKM. The ends were cut back, 6 bases at V and 4 bases at J, with 12 bases in the middle. The CDR3 DNA reads TGTGCCAGCAGCCCGGGACCGAGCTATGGCTACACCTTC. It specifies CASSPGPSYGYTF.

The chain employs TRBV5-1 and TRBJ2-1; 16 bases fit TRBD2. Unmatched junction bases numbered 7, after V lost 4 bases and J lost 9 bases. Germline assignment: CDR1 SGHRS and CDR2 YFSETQ. This CDR3 comprises 16 residues. CDR3 nucleotides: TGCGCCAGCAGCGGGGGACTAGCGGGAGGGCTGCGTGAGCAGTTCTTC. This translates into CASSGGLAGGLREQFF.

The chain is built from TRBV28 and TRBJ1-6, with D uncertain. Germline V CDR1 and CDR2: MDHEN, SYDVKM. This CDR3 is built from 17 residues. V dropped 6 bases and J dropped 0 bases, with 15 bases sitting between them. The CDR3 nucleotides read TGTGCCAGCAGCCGAACCGCCAGGTCCTCCTATAATTCACCCCTCCACTTT. Its protein is CASSRTARSSYNSPLHF.

The rearrangement uses TRBV18 and TRBJ1-6; no reliable D call. V shed 3 bases and J shed 7 bases, with 13 bases lying between them. Per the germline V gene, CDR1 is KGHSH and CDR2 is LQKENI. The CDR3 has 15 amino acids. As DNA, the CDR3 is TGTGCCAGCTCACCCCGAGGACGTAACAATTCACCCCTCCACTTT. Residues: CASSPRGRNNSPLHF. The entire variable domain, with the rest obtained from reference TRBV18 and TRBJ1-6, is as follows: NAGVMQNPRHLVRRRGQEARLRCSPMKGHSHVYWYRQLPEEGLKFMVYLQKENIIDESGMPKERFSAEFPKEGPSILRIQQVVRGDSAAYFCASSPRGRNNSPLHFGNGTRLTVT.

The J gene is TRBJ1-4, the V gene TRBV7-9, with D possibly matching TRBD1 (5 bases). V shed 3 bases and J shed 4 bases, with 9 bases lying between them. CDR1 SEHNR and CDR2 FQNEAQ come from the germline V gene (reference sequence). The CDR3 has 14 residues. The CDR3: CASSLDTLNEKLFF. The CDR3, as DNA: TGTGCCAGCAGCTTGGACACTCTTAATGAAAAACTGTTTTTT.

This sequence joins TRBV24-1 and TRBJ2-2; no definite D call. Between the trimmed V and J ends, which lost 4 bases and 0 bases, there was a span of 8 bases. The CDR3 runs 15 residues. Per the germline V gene, CDR1 is KGHDR and CDR2 is SFDVKD. DNA for the CDR3: TGTGCCACCAGTGACAAGGGCCCGAACACCGGGGAGCTGTTTTTT. It translates to CATSDKGPNTGELFF.

V gene TRBV21-1 combines with J gene TRBJ2-7. TRBV21-1 counts as a pseudogene. The CDR3 totals 17 residues. CDR3 loop: CASSNMHKGRVGYEQYF. Here the CDR3 DNA reads TGTGCCAGCAGCAATATGCATAAGGGACGAGTGGGGTACGAGCAGTACTTC.

The rearrangement links TRBV6-5 to TRBJ2-1, with D possibly being TRBD2 (5 bases). This CDR3 spans 15 amino acids. Trimming took 0 bases from V and 7 from J, leaving 13 bases between them. Germline lookup yields CDR1 MNHEY and CDR2 SVGAGI. CDR3 nucleotides: TGTGCCAGCAGTTACTCGGGGAGCCGGCGGAATGAGCAGTTCTTC. Translation gives CASSYSGSRRNEQFF.

The chain couples TRBV3-1 (or the pseudogene TRBV3-2) to TRBJ2-3; 8 bases agree with TRBD1. This CDR3 spans 15 amino acids. In germline, CDR1 is LGHDT, CDR2 YNNKEL (reference sequence). Unmatched junction bases numbered 7, after V lost 4 bases and J lost 4 bases. The CDR3 DNA sequence: TGTGCCAGCAGCCTCGAGGCAGGGGGCGCAGATACGCAGTATTTT. Encoded protein: CASSLEAGGADTQYF.

V usage is TRBV2 and J usage is TRBJ2-7; no definite D call. The CDR3 sequence is 9 residues long. Germline CDR1 reads SNHLY; CDR2 reads FYNNEI. The ends were cut back, 7 bases at V and 7 bases at J, with 5 bases in the middle. In nucleotides, the CDR3 is TGTGCCAGCAACCCGGAGCAGTACTTC. Translation: CASNPEQYF.